This T cell receptor beta chain was recovered during a study of blood T cell repertoires in COVID-19. The CDR3 is 13 residues long. V lost 2 bases and J 8 bases, leaving 12 bases between the germline ends. Germline CDR1 is SGHTA and CDR2 is FQGTGA. Generated by immunoSEQ multiplex PCR, the TCRdb table keeps only in-frame clones and is missing some. The sample contains some 260,000 clones, about 88% of which appear only once. The receptor was derived from a woman between 40 and 50 years old who had recovered from COVID-19. The sequenced material came from peripheral blood. This chain uses TRBV7-3 with TRBJ1-2; D gene ambiguous. CDR3: CASSLDFGEGYTF. CDR3 DNA: TGTGCCAGCAGCTTAGATTTCGGGGAAGGCTACACCTTC.